The clone carrying this TCR beta chain was counted a single time. Its specificity is unknown. Patients who had autoimmune disease history or got systemic immunosuppression were left out. Method: immunoSEQ multiplex PCR; TCRdb's copy keeps in-frame clones and lacks some. The data hold about 64,000 clones, with 88% observed a single time. This specimen belongs to a study of OX40 agonist ivuxolimab in advanced cancers. Whole-study context: The group had a mean age of around 60 years, ranged from 23 to 79, and was 82.7% male. The study's findings and limits: Dose levels from 0.1 to 3.0 mg/kg saw CD4+ and CD8+ blood T cells expand clonally by week 6. The work left the antigen specificity of expanded peripheral T cells undetermined.

CDR1 and CDR2 from the germline V gene are MNHNS and SASEGT. The CDR3 runs to 15 residues. V gave up 6 bases and J gave up 0 bases; unmatched junction bases: 2. Material: CD4+ or CD8+ T cells sorted from blood, obtained in a trial of the OX40 agonist ivuxolimab. The chain recombines TRBV6-1 with TRBJ1-6; the match to TRBD1 covers 7 bases. The receptor was derived from an adult with an advanced solid tumor such as melanoma, head and neck, liver or kidney cancer. This CDR3 is CASRPGGSYNSPLHF. DNA for the CDR3: TGTGCCAGCAGGCCAGGGGGCTCCTATAATTCACCCCTCCACTTT.